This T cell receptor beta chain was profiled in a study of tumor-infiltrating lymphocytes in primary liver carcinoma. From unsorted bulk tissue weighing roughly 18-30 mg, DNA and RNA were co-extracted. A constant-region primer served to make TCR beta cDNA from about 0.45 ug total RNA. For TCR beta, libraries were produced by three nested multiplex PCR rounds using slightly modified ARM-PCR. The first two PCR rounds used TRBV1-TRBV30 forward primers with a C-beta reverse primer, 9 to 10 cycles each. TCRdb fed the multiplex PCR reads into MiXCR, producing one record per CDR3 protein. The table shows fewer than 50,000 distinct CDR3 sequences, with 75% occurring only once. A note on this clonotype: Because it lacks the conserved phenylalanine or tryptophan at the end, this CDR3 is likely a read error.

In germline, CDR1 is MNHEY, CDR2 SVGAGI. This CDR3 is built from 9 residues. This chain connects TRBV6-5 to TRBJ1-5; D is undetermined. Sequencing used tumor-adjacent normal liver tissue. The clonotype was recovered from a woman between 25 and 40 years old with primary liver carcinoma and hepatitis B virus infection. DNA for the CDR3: TGCGCCAGCAGTCAGCCCCAGCATTGT. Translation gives CASSQPQHC.